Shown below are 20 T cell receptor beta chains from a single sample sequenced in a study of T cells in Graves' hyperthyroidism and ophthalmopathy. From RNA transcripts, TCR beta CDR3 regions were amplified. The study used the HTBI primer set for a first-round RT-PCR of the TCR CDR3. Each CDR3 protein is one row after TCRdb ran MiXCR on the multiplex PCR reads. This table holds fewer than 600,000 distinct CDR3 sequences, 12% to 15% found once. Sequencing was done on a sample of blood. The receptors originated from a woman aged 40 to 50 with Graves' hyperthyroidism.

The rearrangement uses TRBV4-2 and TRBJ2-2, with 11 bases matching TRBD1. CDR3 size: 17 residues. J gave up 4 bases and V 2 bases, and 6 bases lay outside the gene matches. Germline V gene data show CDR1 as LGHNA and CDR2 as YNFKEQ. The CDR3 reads CASSQYGQGAFTGELFF. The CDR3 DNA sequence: TGTGCCAGCAGCCAATACGGACAGGGGGCTTTCACCGGGGAGCTGTTTTTT.

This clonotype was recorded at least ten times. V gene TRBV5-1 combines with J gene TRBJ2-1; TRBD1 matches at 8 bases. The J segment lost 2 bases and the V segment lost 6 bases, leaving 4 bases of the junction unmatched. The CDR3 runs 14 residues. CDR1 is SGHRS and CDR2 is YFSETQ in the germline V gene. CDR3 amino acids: CASNGQGAYNEQFF. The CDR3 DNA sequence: TGCGCCAGCAATGGACAGGGAGCCTACAATGAGCAGTTCTTC.

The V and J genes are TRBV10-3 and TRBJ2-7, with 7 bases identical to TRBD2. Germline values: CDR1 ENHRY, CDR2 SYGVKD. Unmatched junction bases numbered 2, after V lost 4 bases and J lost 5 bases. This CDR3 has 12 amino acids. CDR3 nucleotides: TGTGCCATCAGTGGGACTAGGAACGAGCAGTACTTC. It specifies CAISGTRNEQYF.

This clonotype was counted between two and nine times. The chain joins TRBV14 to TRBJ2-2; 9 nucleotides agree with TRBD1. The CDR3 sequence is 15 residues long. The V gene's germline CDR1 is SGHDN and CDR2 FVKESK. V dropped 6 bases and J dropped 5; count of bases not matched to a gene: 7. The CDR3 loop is CASRPGTGNTGELFF. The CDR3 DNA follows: TGTGCCAGCAGACCCGGGACAGGGAATACCGGGGAGCTGTTTTTT. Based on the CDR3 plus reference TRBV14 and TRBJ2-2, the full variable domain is EAGVTQFPSHSVIEKGQTVTLRCDPISGHDNLYWYRRVMGKEIKFLLHFVKESKQDESGMPNNRFLAERTGGTYSTLKVQPAELEDSGVYFCASRPGTGNTGELFFGEGSRLTVL.

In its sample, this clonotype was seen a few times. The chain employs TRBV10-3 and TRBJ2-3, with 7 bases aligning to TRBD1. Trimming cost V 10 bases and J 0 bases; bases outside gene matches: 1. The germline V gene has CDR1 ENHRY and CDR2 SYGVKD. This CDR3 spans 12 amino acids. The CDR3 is CATQGSTDTQYF. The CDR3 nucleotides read TGTGCCACACAGGGGAGCACAGATACGCAGTATTTT.

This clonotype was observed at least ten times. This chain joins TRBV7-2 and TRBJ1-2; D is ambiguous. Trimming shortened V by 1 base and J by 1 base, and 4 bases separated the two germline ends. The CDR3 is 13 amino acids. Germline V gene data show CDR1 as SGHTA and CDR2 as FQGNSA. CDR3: CASSLGLNYGYTF. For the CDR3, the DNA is TGTGCCAGCAGCTTAGGTCTTAACTATGGCTACACCTTC.

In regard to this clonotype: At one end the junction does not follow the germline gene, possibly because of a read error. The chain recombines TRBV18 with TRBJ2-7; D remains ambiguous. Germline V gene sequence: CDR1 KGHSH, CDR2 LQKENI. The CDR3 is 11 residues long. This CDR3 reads CAGSPSYEQYF. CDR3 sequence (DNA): TGTGCCGGCTCCCCCTCCTACGAGCAGTACTTC.

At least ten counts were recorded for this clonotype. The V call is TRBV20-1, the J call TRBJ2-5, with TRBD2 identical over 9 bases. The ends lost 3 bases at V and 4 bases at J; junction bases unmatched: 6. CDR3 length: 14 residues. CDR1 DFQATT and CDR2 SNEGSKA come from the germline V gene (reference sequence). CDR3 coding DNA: TGCAGTGCTAGTCTAGCGGGATACTCAGAGACCCAGTACTTC. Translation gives CSASLAGYSETQYF.

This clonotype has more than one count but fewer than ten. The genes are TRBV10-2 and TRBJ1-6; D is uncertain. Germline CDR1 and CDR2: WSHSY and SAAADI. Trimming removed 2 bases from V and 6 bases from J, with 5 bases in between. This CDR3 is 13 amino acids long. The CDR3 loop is CASSEGGNSPLHF. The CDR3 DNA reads TGCGCCAGCAGTGAGGGAGGTAATTCACCCCTCCACTTT.

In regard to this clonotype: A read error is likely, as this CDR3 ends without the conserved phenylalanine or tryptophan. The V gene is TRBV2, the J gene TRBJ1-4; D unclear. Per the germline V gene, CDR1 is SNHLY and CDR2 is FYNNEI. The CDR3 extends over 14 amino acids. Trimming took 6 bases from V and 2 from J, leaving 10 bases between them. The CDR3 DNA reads TGTGCCAGCAGGATCCGGGCTACTAATGAAAAACTGTTTTCT. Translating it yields CASRIRATNEKLFS.

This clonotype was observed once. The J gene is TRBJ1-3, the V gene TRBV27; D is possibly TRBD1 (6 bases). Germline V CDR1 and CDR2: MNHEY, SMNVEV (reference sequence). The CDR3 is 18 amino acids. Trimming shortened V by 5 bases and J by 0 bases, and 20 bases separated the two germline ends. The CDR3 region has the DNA TGTGCCAGCAGTCCATCCCTCGGACAGTTTTTCTCTGGAAACACCATATATTTT. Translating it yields CASSPSLGQFFSGNTIYF.

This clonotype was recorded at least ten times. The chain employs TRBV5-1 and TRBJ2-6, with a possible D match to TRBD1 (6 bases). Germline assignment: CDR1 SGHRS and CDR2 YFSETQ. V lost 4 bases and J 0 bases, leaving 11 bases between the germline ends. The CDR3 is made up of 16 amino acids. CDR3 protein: CASSITGSSGANVLTF. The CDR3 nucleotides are TGCGCCAGCAGCATTACAGGGAGCTCTGGGGCCAACGTCCTGACTTTC.

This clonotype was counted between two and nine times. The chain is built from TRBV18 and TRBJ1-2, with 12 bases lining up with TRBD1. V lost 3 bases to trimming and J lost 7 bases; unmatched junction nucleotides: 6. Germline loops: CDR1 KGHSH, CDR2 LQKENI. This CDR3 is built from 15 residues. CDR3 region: CASSPPGGQGAGYTF. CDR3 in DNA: TGTGCCAGCTCACCTCCGGGGGGACAGGGGGCTGGCTACACCTTC.

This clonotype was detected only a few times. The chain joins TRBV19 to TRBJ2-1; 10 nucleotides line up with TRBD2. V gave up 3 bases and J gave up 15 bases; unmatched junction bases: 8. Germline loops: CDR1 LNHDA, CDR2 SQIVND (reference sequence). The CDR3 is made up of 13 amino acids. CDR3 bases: TGTGCCAGTAGTATGGGGACTAGCGCCAGTTCGTTCTTC. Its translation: CASSMGTSASSFF.

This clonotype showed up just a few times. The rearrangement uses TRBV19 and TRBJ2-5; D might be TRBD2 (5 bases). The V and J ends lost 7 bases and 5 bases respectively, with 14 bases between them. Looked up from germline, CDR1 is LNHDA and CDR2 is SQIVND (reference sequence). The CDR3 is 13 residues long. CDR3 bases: TGTGCCAGTACTGGAGGTCAAGGGGAGACCCAGTACTTC. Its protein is CASTGGQGETQYF.

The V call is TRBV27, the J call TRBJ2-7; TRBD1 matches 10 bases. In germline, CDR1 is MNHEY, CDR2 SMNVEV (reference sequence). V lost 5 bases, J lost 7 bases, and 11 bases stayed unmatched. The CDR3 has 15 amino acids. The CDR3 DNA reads TGTGCCAGCAGTCCAGCCGGGACAGGGGTTAGGGAGCAGTACTTC. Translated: CASSPAGTGVREQYF.

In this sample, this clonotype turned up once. CDR3 sequence (DNA): TGTGCCTGGAGTGAGTCAAATGAGCAGTTCTTC. Translated, it gives CAWSESNEQFF. The rearrangement uses TRBV30 and TRBJ2-1; no definite D call. V lost 1 base to trimming and J lost 7 bases, with 5 bases between them. The CDR3 loop spans 11 amino acids. The germline V gene encodes CDR1 GTSNPN and CDR2 SVGIG (reference sequence).

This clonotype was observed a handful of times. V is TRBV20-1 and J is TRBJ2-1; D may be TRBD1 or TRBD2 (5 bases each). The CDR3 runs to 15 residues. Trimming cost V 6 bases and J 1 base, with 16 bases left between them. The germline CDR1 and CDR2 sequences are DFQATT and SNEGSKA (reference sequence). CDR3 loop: CSARRGAGSYNEQFF. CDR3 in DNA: TGCAGTGCGAGGAGAGGGGCCGGGTCCTACAATGAGCAGTTCTTC.

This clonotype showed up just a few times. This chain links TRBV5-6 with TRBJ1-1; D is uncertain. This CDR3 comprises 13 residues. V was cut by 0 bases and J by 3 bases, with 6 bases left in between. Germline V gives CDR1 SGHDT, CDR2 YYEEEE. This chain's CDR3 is CASSLVVDTEAFF. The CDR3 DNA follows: TGTGCCAGCAGCTTGGTGGTGGACACTGAAGCTTTCTTT.

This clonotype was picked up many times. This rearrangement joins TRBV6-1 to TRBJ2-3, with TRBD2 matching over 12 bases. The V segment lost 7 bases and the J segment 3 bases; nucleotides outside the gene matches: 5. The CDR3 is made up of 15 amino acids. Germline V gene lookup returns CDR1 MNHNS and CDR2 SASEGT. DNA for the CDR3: TGTGCCAGCACCATGACTAGCGGGAGAACAGATACGCAGTATTTT. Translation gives CASTMTSGRTDTQYF.